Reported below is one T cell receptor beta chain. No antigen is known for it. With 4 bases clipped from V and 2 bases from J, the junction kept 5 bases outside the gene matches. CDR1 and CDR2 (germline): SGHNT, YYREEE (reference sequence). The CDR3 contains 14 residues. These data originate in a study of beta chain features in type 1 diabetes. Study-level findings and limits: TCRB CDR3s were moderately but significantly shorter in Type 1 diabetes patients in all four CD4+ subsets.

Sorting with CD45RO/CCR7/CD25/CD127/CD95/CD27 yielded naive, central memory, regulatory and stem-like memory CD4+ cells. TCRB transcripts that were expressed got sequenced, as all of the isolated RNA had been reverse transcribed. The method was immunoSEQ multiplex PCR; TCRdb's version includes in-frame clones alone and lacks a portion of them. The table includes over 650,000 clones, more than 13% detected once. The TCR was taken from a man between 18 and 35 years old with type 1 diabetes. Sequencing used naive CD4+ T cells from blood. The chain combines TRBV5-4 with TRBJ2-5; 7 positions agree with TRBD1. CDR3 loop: CASSPTGVQETQYF. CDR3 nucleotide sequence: TGTGCCAGCAGCCCCACAGGGGTGCAAGAGACCCAGTACTTC.